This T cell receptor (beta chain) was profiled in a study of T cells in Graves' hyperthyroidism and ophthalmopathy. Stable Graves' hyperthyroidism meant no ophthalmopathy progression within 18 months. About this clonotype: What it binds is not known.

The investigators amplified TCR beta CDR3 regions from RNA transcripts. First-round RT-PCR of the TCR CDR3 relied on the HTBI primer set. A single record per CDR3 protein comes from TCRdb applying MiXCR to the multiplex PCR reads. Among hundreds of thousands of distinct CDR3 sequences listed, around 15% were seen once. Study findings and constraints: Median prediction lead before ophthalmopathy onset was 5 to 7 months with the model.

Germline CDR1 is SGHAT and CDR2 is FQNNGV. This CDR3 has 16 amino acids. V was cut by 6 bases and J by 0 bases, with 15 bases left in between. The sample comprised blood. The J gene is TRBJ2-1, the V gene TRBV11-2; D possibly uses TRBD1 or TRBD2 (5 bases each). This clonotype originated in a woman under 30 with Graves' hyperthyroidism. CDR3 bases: TGTGCCAGCAGTCGGGGACGACGGAGCTCCTACAATGAGCAGTTCTTC. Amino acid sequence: CASSRGRRSSYNEQFF.